Sequencing of this TCR beta chain was carried out in a study of blood T cell repertoires in COVID-19. TCRdb keeps only in-frame clones here, not all; method: immunoSEQ multiplex PCR. The sample consists of under 150,000 clones, around 83% of them appearing once. CDR1 is KGHSH and CDR2 is LQKENI in the germline V gene. The CDR3 sequence is 15 residues long. The J segment lost 6 bases and the V segment lost 4 bases, leaving 8 bases of the junction unmatched. The receptor's source is a man aged 30-40 years who had recovered from COVID-19. The sample comprised PBMCs or T cells enriched from blood (not recorded which). The V gene is TRBV18, the J gene TRBJ1-2; 10 nucleotides match TRBD1. The CDR3 DNA sequence: TGTGCCAGCTCACTAACCGGGACAGGGGTGGATGGCTACACCTTC. Protein: CASSLTGTGVDGYTF.